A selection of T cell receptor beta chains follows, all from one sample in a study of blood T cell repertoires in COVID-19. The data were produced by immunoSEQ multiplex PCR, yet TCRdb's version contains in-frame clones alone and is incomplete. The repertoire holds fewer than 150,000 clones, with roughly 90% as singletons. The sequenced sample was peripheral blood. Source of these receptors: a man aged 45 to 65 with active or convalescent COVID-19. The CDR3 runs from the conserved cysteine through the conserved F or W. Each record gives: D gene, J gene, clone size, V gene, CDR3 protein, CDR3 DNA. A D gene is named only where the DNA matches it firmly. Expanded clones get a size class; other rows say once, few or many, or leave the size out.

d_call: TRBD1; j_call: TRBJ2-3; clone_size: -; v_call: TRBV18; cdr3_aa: CASSPTGIADTQYF; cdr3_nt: TGTGCCAGCTCACCGACAGGGATCGCAGATACGCAGTATTTT
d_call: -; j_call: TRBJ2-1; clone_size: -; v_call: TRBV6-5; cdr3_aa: CASSSPLHLNEQFF; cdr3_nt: TGTGCCAGCAGTTCCCCCTTGCACCTAAATGAGCAGTTCTTC
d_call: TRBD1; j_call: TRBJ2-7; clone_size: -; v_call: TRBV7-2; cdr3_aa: CASSFGQGSYEQYF; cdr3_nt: TGTGCCAGCAGCTTCGGACAGGGTTCCTACGAGCAGTACTTC
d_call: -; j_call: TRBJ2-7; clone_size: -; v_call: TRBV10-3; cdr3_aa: CAISSQGYEQYF; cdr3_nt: TGTGCCATCAGCTCACAGGGCTACGAGCAGTACTTC
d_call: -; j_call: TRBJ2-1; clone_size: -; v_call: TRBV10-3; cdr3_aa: CAINRDRQNEQFF; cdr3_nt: TGTGCCATCAATAGAGACAGGCAAAATGAGCAGTTCTTC
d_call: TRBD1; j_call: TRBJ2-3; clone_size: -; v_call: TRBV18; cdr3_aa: CASSSTGGDTQYF; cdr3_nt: TGTGCCAGCTCGTCAACAGGGGGGGATACGCAGTATTTT
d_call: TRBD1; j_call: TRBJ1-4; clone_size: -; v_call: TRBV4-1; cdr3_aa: CASSGTGTGGEKLFF; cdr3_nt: TGCGCCAGCAGCGGAACCGGGACAGGGGGTGAAAAACTGTTTTTT
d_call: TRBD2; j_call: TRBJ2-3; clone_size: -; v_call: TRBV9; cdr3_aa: CASSTQTSGSRADTQYF; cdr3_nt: TGTGCCAGCAGCACCCAGACTAGCGGGAGTAGGGCAGATACGCAGTATTTT
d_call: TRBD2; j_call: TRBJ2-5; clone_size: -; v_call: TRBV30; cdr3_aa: CAWSRGGIETQYF; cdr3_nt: TGTGCCTGGAGTAGGGGAGGGATTGAGACCCAGTACTTC
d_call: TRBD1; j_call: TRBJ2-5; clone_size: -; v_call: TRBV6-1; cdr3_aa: CASSETGGQETQYF; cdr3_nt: TGTGCCAGCAGTGAAACAGGGGGGCAAGAGACCCAGTACTTC
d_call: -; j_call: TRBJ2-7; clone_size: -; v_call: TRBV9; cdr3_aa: CASSPTDREQYF; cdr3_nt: TGTGCCAGCAGCCCTACAGATCGTGAGCAGTACTTC
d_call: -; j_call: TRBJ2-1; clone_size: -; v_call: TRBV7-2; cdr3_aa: CASSLVTSNEQFF; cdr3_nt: TGTGCCAGCAGCTTAGTAACCAGCAATGAGCAGTTCTTC
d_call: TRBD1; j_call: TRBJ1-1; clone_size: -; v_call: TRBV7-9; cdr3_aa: CASSLYGPQGARNTEAFF; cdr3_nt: TGTGCCAGCAGCTTATATGGCCCTCAGGGGGCTAGGAACACTGAAGCTTTCTTT
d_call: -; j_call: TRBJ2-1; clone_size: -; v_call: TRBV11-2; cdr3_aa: CASSLSSAINEQFF; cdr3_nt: TGTGCCAGCAGCTTATCTAGCGCAATAAATGAGCAGTTCTTC
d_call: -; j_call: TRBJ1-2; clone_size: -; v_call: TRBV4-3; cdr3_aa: CASSLYRDYYGYTF; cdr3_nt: TGCGCCAGCAGCCTATACAGGGATTACTATGGCTACACCTTC
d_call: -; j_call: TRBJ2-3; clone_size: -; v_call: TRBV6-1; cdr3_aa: CASSEGTALTSTDTQYF; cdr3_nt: TGTGCCAGCAGTGAAGGGACAGCACTAACTAGCACAGATACGCAGTATTTT
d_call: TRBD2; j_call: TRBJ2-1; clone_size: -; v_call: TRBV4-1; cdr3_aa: CASSQNHRRLAVSNEQFF; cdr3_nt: TGCGCCAGCAGCCAAAACCATAGGCGACTAGCGGTTTCAAATGAGCAGTTCTTC
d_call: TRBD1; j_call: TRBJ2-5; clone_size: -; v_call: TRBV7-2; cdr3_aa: CASSLTGLETQYF; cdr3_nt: TGTGCCAGCAGCCTGACAGGGTTAGAGACCCAGTACTTC
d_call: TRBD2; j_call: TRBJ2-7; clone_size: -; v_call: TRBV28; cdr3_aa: CASSIMMGGSGSMYEQYF; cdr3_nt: TGTGCCAGCAGTATTATGATGGGTGGTAGCGGGAGTATGTACGAGCAGTACTTC
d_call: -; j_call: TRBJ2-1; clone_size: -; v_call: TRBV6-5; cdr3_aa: CASSYSVRGINEQFF; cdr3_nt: TGTGCCAGCAGTTACTCAGTGAGGGGGATAAATGAGCAGTTCTTC
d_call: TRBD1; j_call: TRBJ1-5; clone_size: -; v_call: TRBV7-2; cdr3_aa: CASSLDRVSNQPQHF; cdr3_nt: TGTGCCAGCAGCCTCGACAGGGTTAGCAATCAGCCCCAGCATTTT
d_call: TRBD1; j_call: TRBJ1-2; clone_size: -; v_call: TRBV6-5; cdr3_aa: CASGLQGPLGYTF; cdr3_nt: TGTGCCAGCGGACTACAGGGGCCCCTTGGCTACACCTTC
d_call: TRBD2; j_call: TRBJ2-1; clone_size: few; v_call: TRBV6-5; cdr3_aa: CATRLAGSYNEQFF; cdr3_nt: TGTGCCACGAGACTAGCGGGTTCCTACAATGAGCAGTTCTTC
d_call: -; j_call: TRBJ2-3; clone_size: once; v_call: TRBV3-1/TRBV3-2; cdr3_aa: CASSQDPRADTQYF; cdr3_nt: TGTGCCAGCAGCCAAGATCCCAGGGCCGATACGCAGTATTTT
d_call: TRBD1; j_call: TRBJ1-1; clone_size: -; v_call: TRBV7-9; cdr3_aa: CASSAPGQGTTEAFF; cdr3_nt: TGTGCCAGCAGCGCGCCGGGACAGGGTACCACTGAAGCTTTCTTT
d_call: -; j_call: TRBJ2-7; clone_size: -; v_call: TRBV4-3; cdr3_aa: CASSQGPVYSYEQYF; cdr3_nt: TGCGCCAGCAGCCAAGGCCCGGTCTACTCCTACGAGCAGTACTTC
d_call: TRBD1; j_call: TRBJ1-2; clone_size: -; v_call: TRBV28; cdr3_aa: CASRKGALPGYTF; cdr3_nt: TGTGCCAGCAGGAAGGGGGCCCTCCCTGGCTACACCTTC
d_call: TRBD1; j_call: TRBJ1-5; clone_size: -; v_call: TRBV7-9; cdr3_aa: CASSPSGGRGDQPQHF; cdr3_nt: TGTGCCAGCAGCCCTAGCGGGGGCAGGGGGGATCAGCCCCAGCATTTT
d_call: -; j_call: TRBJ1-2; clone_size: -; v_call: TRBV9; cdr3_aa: CASSVDEGRGFDGYTF; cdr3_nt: TGTGCCAGCAGCGTAGATGAAGGTCGGGGGTTCGATGGCTACACCTTC
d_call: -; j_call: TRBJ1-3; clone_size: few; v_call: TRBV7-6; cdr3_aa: CASSPGRGGPGNTIYF; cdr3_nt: TGTGCCAGCAGCCCTGGGAGGGGCGGGCCTGGAAACACCATATATTTT
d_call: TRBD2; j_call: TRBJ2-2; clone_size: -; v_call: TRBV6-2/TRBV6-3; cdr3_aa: CASSRTSGGELFF; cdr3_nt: TGTGCCAGCAGTCGGACTAGCGGCGGGGAGCTGTTTTTT
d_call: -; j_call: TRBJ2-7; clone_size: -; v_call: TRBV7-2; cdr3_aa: CASSLQFYEQYF; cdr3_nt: TGTGCCAGCAGCCTCCAGTTTTACGAGCAGTACTTC
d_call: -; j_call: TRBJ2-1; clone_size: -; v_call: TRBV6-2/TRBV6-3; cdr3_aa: CASSFRQTLSYNEQFF; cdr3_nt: TGTGCCAGCAGTTTTCGACAAACCCTATCCTACAATGAGCAGTTCTTC
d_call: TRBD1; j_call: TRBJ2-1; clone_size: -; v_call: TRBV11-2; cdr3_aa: CASSHRDRFNNEQFF; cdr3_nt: TGTGCCAGCAGCCACCGGGACAGATTCAACAATGAGCAGTTCTTC
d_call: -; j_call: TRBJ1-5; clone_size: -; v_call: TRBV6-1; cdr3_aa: CASRDGQHPRFSNQPQHF; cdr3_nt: TGTGCCAGCCGTGATGGACAGCATCCCCGATTTAGCAATCAGCCCCAGCATTTT
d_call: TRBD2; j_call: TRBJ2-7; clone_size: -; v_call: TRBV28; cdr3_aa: CASSFMARLAGGNEQYF; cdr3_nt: TGTGCCAGCAGTTTCATGGCCCGATTAGCGGGAGGGAACGAGCAGTACTTC
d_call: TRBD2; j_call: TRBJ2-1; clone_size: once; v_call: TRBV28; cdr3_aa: CASSPLGRLVGRDEQFF; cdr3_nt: TGTGCCAGCAGTCCCCTCGGCCGCCTCGTCGGGAGGGATGAGCAGTTCTTC
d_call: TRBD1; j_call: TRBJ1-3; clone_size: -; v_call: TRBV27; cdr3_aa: CASSRQGSGNTIYF; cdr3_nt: TGTGCCAGCAGTCGACAGGGCTCTGGAAACACCATATATTTT
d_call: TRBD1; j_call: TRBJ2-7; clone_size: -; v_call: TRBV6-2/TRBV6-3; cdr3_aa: CASSPTILGQGHYEQYF; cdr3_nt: TGTGCCAGCAGTCCCACAATCCTGGGACAGGGGCACTACGAGCAGTACTTC
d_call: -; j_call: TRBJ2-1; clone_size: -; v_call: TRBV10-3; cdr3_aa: CAITGQLYNEQFF; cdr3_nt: TGTGCCATCACTGGACAGCTTTACAATGAGCAGTTCTTC